Below are 7 T cell receptor beta chains sequenced from a single sample in a study of blood T cell repertoires in COVID-19. TCRdb keeps only in-frame clones here, not all; method: immunoSEQ multiplex PCR. The data show approximately 230,000 clones, with 80% to 90% seen just once and 3.5% to 4.5% held by the top ten. The sequencing sample was made of PBMCs or T cells enriched from blood (not recorded which). The source of these receptors is a woman younger than 45 who had recovered from COVID-19.

The chain carries TRBV12-3 or TRBV12-4 and TRBJ1-1, with D unresolved. The CDR3 is 13 amino acids. Trimming cost V 2 bases and J 2 bases, with 6 bases left between them. CDR3 loop: CASSLNLNTEAFF. CDR3 in DNA: TGTGCCAGCAGTTTAAACTTAAACACTGAAGCTTTCTTT.

This clone was seen only once. The chain joins TRBV27 to TRBJ2-1; 9 positions match TRBD1. The V gene end was trimmed by 1 base and the J gene end by 4 bases; junction bases not matched to a gene: 5. Germline-derived CDR1 and CDR2 are MNHEY and SMNVEV (reference sequence). CDR3 length: 16 amino acids. In DNA, the CDR3 is TGTGCCAGCAGTTTATTCCGGGACAGGGCTTACAATGAGCAGTTCTTC. Its translation is CASSLFRDRAYNEQFF.

This clone has only a few counts. J is TRBJ2-1 and V is TRBV7-2; D might be TRBD2 (5 bases). The CDR3 is 14 residues long. Germline V gene sequence: CDR1 SGHTA, CDR2 FQGNSA. V was cut by 6 bases and J by 4 bases, with 13 bases left in between. CDR3 region: CASSQNPGYNEQFF. As DNA, the CDR3 is TGTGCCAGCAGTCAAAACCCGGGGTACAATGAGCAGTTCTTC.

Here the CDR3 DNA reads TGCGCCAGCAGCCAAGAGAAGGCTAGCGGGAGAAGCCATGAGCAGTTCTTC. Translated: CASSQEKASGRSHEQFF. This chain joins TRBV4-3 and TRBJ2-1; 10 positions agree with TRBD2. This CDR3 spans 17 amino acids. Germline V gene sequence: CDR1 LGHNA, CDR2 YSLEER. V shed 0 bases, J shed 8 bases, and the junction held 10 bases outside the gene matches.

This rearrangement joins TRBV28 to TRBJ1-2; D might be TRBD1 (6 bases). Germline CDR1 reads MDHEN; CDR2 reads SYDVKM. V shed 5 bases and J shed 0 bases, with 13 bases lying between them. This CDR3 has 15 residues. The CDR3 spells CASSPGTTANYGYTF. DNA of the CDR3: TGTGCCAGCAGTCCCGGGACAACAGCTAACTATGGCTACACCTTC.

The chain carries TRBV10-3 and TRBJ2-3; D not certain. The CDR3 loop spans 14 amino acids. Germline V gene sequence: CDR1 ENHRY, CDR2 SYGVKD. V gave up 3 bases and J gave up 0 bases, with 7 bases separating them. CDR3 DNA: TGTGCCATCAGTGACAGTCCGAGCACAGATACGCAGTATTTT. Protein: CAISDSPSTDTQYF.

This clone was counted only a few times. This chain joins TRBV5-4 and TRBJ2-1; D is ambiguous. The CDR3 runs to 15 residues. Trimming pared 0 bases from V and 7 bases from J, leaving 14 bases between. The V gene's germline CDR1 is SGHNT and CDR2 YYREEE (reference sequence). The CDR3 region is CASSLDSPGRNEQFF. As DNA, the CDR3 is TGTGCCAGCAGCTTGGACTCCCCTGGGCGTAATGAGCAGTTCTTC.